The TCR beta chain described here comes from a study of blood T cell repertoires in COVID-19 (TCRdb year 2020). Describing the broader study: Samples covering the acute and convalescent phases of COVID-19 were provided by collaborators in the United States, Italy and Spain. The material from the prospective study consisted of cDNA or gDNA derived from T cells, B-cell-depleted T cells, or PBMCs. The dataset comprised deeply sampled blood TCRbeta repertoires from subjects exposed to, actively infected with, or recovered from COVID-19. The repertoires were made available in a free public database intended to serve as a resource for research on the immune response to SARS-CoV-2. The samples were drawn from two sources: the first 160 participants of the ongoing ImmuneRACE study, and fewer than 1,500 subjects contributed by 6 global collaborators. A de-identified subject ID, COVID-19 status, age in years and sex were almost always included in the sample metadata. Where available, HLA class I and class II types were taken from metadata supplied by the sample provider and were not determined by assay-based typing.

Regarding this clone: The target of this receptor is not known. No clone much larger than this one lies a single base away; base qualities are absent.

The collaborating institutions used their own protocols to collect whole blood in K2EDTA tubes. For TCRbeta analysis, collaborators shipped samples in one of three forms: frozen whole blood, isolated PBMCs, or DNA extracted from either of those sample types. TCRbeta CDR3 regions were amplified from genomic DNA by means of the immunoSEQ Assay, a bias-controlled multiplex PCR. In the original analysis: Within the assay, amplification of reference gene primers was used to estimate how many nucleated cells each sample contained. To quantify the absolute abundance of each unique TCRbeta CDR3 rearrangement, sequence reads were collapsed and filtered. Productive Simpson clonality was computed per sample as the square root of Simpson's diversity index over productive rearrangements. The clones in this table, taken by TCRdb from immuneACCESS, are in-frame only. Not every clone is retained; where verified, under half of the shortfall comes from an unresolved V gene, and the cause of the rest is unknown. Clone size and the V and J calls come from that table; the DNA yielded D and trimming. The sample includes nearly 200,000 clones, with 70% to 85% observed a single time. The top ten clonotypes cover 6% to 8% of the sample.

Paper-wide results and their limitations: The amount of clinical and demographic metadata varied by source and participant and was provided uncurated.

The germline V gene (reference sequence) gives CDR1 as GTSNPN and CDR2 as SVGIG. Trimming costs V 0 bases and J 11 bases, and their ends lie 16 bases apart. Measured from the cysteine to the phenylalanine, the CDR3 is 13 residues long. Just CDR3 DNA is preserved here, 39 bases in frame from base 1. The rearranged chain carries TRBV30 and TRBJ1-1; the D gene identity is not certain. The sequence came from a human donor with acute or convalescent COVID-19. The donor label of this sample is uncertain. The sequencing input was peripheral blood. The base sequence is TGTGCCTGGAGTGTAGGGCGGACTTTGAGCGCTTTCTTT. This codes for CAWSVGRTLSAFF.